This T cell receptor beta chain was recorded in a study of a mutant IDH1 vaccine in newly diagnosed glioma. Study-wide context: It was radiotherapy, temozolomide, or both that patients received previously, with most receiving both. Broader study findings: Patients mounted vaccine-induced immune responses in 85% to 95% of cases.

Germline trimming cut 0 bases from V and 6 bases from J; bases unmatched to any gene: 7. The germline CDR1 and CDR2 sequences are MGHRA and YSYEKL. The CDR3 totals 16 residues. On this clone itself: Its antigen is undetermined.

Generated by immunoSEQ multiplex PCR, the TCRdb table keeps only in-frame clones and is missing some. The profile covers roughly 26,000 clones, with 83% appearing a single time and around 29% taken by the ten largest. As to time point: week 35, safety follow-up. Vaccinated patients received 300 ug of mutant IDH1 20-mer peptide per dose, with topical imiquimod. In weeks 1, 3, 5, 7, 11, 15, 19 and 23, patients were vaccinated. Donor tumors were new WHO grade 3 or 4 IDH1-mutant, ATRX-lost astrocytomas. The sequencing used PBMCs, collected from a glioma patient whose treatment included an IDH1 peptide vaccine. The rearrangement joins TRBV4-1 to TRBJ1-1; 10 bases match TRBD1. The receptor was derived from a man younger than 45 with glioma. The CDR3 region is CASSQDRDRGQPEAFF. In nucleotides, the CDR3 is TGCGCCAGCAGCCAAGATCGGGACAGGGGTCAACCTGAAGCTTTCTTT.